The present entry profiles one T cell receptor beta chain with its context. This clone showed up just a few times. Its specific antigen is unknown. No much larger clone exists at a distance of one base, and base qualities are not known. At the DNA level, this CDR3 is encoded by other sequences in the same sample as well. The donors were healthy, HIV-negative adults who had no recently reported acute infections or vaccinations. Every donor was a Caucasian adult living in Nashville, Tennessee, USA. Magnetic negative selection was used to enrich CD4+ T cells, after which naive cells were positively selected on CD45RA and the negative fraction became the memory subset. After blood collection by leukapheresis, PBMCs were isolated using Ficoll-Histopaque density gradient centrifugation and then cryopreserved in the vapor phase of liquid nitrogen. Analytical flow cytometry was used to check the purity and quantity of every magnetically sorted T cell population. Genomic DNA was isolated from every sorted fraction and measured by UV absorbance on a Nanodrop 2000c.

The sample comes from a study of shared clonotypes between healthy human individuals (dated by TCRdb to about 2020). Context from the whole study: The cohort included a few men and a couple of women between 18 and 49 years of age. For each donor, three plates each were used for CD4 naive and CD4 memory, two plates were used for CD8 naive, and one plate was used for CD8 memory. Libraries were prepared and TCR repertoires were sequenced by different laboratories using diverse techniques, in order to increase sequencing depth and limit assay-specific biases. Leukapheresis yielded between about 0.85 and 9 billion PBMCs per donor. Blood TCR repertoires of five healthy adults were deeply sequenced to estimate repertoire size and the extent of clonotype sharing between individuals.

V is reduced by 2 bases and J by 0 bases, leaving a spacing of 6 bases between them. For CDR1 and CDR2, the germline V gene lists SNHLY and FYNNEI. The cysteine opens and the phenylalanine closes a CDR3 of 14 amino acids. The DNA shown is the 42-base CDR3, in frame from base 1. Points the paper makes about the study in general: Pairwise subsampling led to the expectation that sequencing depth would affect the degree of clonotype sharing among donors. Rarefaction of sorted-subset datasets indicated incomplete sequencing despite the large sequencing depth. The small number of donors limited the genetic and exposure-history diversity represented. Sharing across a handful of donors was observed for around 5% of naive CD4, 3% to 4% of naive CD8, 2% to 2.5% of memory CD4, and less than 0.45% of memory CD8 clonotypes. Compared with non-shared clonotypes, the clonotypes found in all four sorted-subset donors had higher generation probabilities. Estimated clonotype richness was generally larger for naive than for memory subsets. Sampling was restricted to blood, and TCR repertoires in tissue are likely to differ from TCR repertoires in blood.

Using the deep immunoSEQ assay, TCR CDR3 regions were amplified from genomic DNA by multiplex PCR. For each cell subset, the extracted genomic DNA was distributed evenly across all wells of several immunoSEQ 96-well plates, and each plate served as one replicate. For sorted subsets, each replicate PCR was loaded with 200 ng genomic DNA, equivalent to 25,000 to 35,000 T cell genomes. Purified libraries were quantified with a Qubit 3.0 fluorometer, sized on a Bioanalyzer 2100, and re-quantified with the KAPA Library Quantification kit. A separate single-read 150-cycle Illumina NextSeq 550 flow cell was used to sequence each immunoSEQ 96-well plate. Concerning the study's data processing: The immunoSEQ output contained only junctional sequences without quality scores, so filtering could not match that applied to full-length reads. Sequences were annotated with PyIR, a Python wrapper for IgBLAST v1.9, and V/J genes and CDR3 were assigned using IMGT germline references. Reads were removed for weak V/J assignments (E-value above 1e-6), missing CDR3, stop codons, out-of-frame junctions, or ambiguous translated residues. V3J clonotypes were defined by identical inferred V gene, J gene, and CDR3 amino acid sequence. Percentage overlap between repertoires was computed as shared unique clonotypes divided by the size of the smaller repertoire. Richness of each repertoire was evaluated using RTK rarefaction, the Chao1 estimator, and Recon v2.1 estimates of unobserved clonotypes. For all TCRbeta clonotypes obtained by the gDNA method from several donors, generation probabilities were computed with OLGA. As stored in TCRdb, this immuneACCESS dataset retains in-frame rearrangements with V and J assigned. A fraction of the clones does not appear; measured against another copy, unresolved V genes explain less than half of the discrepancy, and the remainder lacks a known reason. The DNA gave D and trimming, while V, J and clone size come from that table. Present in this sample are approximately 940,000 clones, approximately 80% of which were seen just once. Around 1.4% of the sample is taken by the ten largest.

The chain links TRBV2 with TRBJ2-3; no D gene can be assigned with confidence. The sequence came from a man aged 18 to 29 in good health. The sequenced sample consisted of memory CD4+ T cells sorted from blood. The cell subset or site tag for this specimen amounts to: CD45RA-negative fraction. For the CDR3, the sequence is CASSELASTDTQYF. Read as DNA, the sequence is TGTGCCAGCAGTGAACTGGCTAGCACAGATACGCAGTATTTT.